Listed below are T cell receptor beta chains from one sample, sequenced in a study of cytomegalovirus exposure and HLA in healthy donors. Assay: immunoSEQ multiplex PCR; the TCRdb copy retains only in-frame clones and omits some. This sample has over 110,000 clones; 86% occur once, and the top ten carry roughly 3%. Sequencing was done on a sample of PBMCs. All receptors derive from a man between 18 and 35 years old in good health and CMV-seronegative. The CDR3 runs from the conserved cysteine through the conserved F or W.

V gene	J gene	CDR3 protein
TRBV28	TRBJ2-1	CASSQFNEQFF
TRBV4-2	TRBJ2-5	CASSQGNPGETQYF
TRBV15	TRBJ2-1	CATRRGSGTDEQFF
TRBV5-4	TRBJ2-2	CASSKGDRANTGELFF
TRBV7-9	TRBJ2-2	CASSPGTSVGELFF
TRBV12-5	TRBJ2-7	CASGEGRQQYF
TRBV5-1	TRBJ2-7	CASTDRENEQYF
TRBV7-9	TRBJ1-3	CASSFLQGEGNTIYF
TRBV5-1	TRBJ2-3	CASSLLAGGPDTQYF
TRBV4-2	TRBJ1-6	CASSQDGGQAYSPLHF
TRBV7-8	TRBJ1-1	CASSLMGGDLNTEAFF
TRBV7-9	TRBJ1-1	CASSLGGLNSEAFF
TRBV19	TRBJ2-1	CASSLASGTYNEQFF
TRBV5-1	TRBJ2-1	CASSLGAADEQFF
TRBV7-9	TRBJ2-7	CASSLPEYYEQYF
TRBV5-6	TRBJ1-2	CASGRGAYSYGYTF
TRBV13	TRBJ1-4	CASSLSRSYEKLFF
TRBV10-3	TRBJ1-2	CAISEDRETFYGYTF
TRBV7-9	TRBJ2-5	CASSLLRGGQGETQYF
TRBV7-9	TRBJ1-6	CASSQGQGNSPLHF
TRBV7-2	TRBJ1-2	CASQKSPREGGSYTF
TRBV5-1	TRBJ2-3	CASRTSGGAWDTDTQYF
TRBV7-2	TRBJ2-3	CASSFTGGAAADTQYF
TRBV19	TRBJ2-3	CASNKGPGPIAGDTQYF
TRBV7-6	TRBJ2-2	CASSLATEGTGELFF
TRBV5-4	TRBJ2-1	CASREGSASSYNEQFF
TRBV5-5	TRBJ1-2	CASSSDSLYGYTF
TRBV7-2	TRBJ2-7	CASSLGQGVTYEQYF
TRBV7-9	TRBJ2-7	CASSLGQGPDEQYF
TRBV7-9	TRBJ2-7	CASSWGTSGSYEQYF
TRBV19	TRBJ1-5	CASSILTGNQPQHF
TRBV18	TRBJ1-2	CASSPGTASYGYTF
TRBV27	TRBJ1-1	CASSSLVRWGAEAFF
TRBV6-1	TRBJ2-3	CASSEILGRVTDTQYF
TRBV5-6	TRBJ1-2	CASSLPHYGYTF
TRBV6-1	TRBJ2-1	CASRAGLLTYNEQFF
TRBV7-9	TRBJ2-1	CASSLLGTRSYNEQFF